These 10 T cell receptor beta chains came from one sample sequenced in a study of cytomegalovirus exposure and HLA in healthy donors. The PCR employed 60 Vbeta primers together with 13 Jbeta primers. The repertoire was sequenced with immunoSEQ multiplex PCR; TCRdb's copy has only in-frame clones and lacks some. The data contain fewer than 150,000 clones, 74% of them singletons. The sequenced material came from PBMCs. These receptors originate from a woman between 50 and 59 years old in good health and CMV-seropositive.

The V and J genes are TRBV6-1 and TRBJ2-5; the D is unclear. The last part of the DNA fits TRBJ2-7 better; the J call may be wrong. Per the germline V gene, CDR1 is MNHNS and CDR2 is SASEGT. The CDR3 is 14 amino acids. The CDR3 loop reads CASSEALSGDEQYF. The CDR3 DNA follows: TGTGCCAGCAGTGAAGCTCTAAGTGGAGACGAGCAGTACTTC.

J is TRBJ2-5 and V is TRBV5-4; a possible D gene is TRBD1 (5 bases). The ends were cut back, 2 bases at V and 2 bases at J, with 10 bases in the middle. The CDR3 has 14 amino acids. CDR1 is SGHNT, CDR2 YYREEE, per germline (reference sequence). DNA for the CDR3: TGTGCCAGCAGCTTAAGGGGTGGGCAAGAGACCCAGTACTTC. It encodes CASSLRGGQETQYF.

The J gene is TRBJ1-2, the V gene TRBV4-1, with D possibly matching TRBD1 (5 bases). The germline V and J ends were trimmed by 1 base and 8 bases, with 17 bases remaining between them. Germline values: CDR1 MGHRA, CDR2 YSYEKL. The CDR3 totals 15 residues. CDR3 sequence reads: CASSQVVVGVRGYTF. CDR3 in DNA: TGCGCCAGCAGCCAAGTCGTAGTAGGGGTTAGGGGCTACACCTTC.

The rearrangement joins TRBV4-1 to TRBJ2-5; TRBD1 matches at 8 bases. From germline, CDR1 is MGHRA and CDR2 YSYEKL. This CDR3 is 14 amino acids long. V dropped 0 bases and J dropped 7; count of bases not matched to a gene: 4. CDR3 DNA: TGCGCCAGCAGCCAAGAGGACAGGGTGGGGACCCAGTACTTC. Protein sequence: CASSQEDRVGTQYF.

This clone was seen once. This sequence joins TRBV27 and TRBJ2-4; 11 bases match TRBD2. This CDR3 comprises 15 residues. Germline V gives CDR1 MNHEY, CDR2 SMNVEV (reference sequence). With 3 bases clipped from V and 9 bases from J, the junction kept 7 bases outside the gene matches. The CDR3, as DNA: TGTGCCAGCAGTTTTTTTAGCGGGGGGGAGGGCATTCAGTACTTC. Protein: CASSFFSGGEGIQYF.

This sequence joins TRBV10-3 and TRBJ1-5; tentative D call: TRBD1 (5 bases). Per germline, CDR1 ENHRY and CDR2 SYGVKD. The CDR3 extends over 14 amino acids. V lost 2 bases and J lost 7, with 12 bases in between. CDR3 protein: CAISEDSQWQPQHF. In DNA, the CDR3 is TGTGCCATCAGTGAGGACAGCCAATGGCAGCCCCAGCATTTT.

The chain links TRBV9 to TRBJ1-1; no reliable D call. The CDR3 covers 13 residues. Trimming left V 0 bases short and J 4 bases short, with 7 bases between. Per the germline V gene, CDR1 is SGDLS and CDR2 is YYNGEE. The CDR3 sequence: CASSVGKRTEAFF. The DNA of the CDR3 is TGTGCCAGCAGCGTAGGCAAGCGCACTGAAGCTTTCTTT.

V usage is TRBV10-3 and J usage is TRBJ2-5; unclear D gene. This CDR3 spans 15 amino acids. V was trimmed by 3 bases and J by 9 bases, leaving 20 bases between them. Per the germline V gene, CDR1 is ENHRY and CDR2 is SYGVKD. The CDR3, as DNA: TGTGCCATCAGTGATGGTCAGATCAGTGATTCGCCCCAGTACTTC. Translating gives CAISDGQISDSPQYF.

This chain uses TRBV19 with TRBJ1-1, with 8 bases matching TRBD1. CDR1 and CDR2 (germline): LNHDA, SQIVND (reference sequence). This CDR3 is built from 15 residues. The V segment lost 6 bases and the J segment 5 bases; nucleotides outside the gene matches: 11. The CDR3 spells CASSFGYRGGTEAFF. The CDR3 nucleotides read TGTGCCAGTAGCTTCGGATACAGGGGGGGAACTGAAGCTTTCTTT.

This clone turned up a few times. The chain recombines TRBV25-1 with TRBJ2-1; the D is unclear. The germline V and J ends were trimmed by 7 bases and 9 bases, with 10 bases remaining between them. The V gene's germline CDR1 is MGHDK and CDR2 SYGVNS. CDR3 size: 11 residues. CDR3 region: CASTRSGEQFF. CDR3 bases: TGTGCCAGCACTCGCTCGGGTGAGCAGTTCTTC.